Each of the 16 T cell receptor beta chains below was sequenced from the same sample in a study of blood T cells in healthy people across ages. For the second PCR, which ran for about 7 to 12 cycles, a sample-barcoded 5' primer and a J-beta primer mix were used. TCRdb processed the 5' RACE reads anew with MiXCR; each CDR3 protein has one entry. Among around 800,000 distinct CDR3 sequences listed, roughly 53% were seen once. Sequencing was performed on blood. These receptors were collected from a man older than 75 in good health.

The table lists this clonotype with a few counts. The gene calls are TRBV25-1 and TRBJ2-5; 10 positions agree with TRBD1. J was trimmed by 5 bases and V by 2 bases; bases with no gene match: 8. Germline assignment: CDR1 MGHDK and CDR2 SYGVNS. The CDR3 runs to 16 residues. CDR3 nucleotides: TGTGCCAGCAGTGAAGGGAGACAGGGGGCAGGGGAGACCCAGTACTTC. Its protein product is CASSEGRQGAGETQYF.

This chain joins TRBV5-1 and TRBJ1-4; no definite D call. Trimming cost V 2 bases and J 8 bases, with 19 bases left between them. The germline CDR1 and CDR2 sequences are SGHRS and YFSETQ. The CDR3 length is 16 residues. For the CDR3, the DNA is TGCGCCAGCAGCTTTTCCCCCCCAAGAGAGGGAGAAAAACTGTTTTTT. Its protein is CASSFSPPREGEKLFF.

The chain joins TRBV2 to TRBJ2-1; D gene unclear. The CDR3 is made up of 15 amino acids. The V end lost 11 bases, the J end lost 2 bases, and 19 bases lay between the germline ends. In germline, CDR1 is SNHLY, CDR2 FYNNEI. The CDR3 reads CACMSRTPAYNEQFF. In DNA form, the CDR3 reads TGTGCCTGCATGAGTAGAACCCCAGCCTACAATGAGCAGTTCTTC.

This rearrangement joins TRBV2 to TRBJ2-4; possible D gene TRBD1, 6 bases. The DNA end lines up better with TRBJ2-7; the J call may be wrong. This CDR3 is built from 13 residues. The germline gives CDR1 SNHLY, CDR2 FYNNEI. CDR3 sequence reads: CASTRTANYEQYF. The CDR3 nucleotides are TGTGCCAGCACCAGGACAGCAAACTACGAGCAGTACTTC.

The chain carries TRBV2 and TRBJ2-7, with no clear D. CDR3 size: 14 residues. Germline V gene lookup returns CDR1 SNHLY and CDR2 FYNNEI. Trimming removed 6 bases from V and 3 bases from J, with 15 bases in between. CDR3 protein: CASSQVPRFYEQYF. DNA for the CDR3: TGTGCCAGCAGCCAGGTCCCCCGATTCTACGAGCAGTACTTC.

The chain combines TRBV7-3 with TRBJ2-1; TRBD2 is a possible D gene (6 bases). Trimming removed 4 bases from V and 0 bases from J, with 19 bases in between. Germline V CDR1 and CDR2: SGHTA, FQGTGA. This CDR3 comprises 18 residues. The CDR3 coding sequence is TGTGCCAGCAGCTCATACAATTTCACTAGCTTCTCCTACAATGAGCAGTTCTTC. Protein: CASSSYNFTSFSYNEQFF.

This chain connects TRBV7-2 to TRBJ2-4; TRBD2 is a possible D gene (6 bases). Deletions cut 2 bases from V and 10 bases from J, with 18 bases between. This CDR3 has 15 residues. The germline V gene encodes CDR1 SGHTA and CDR2 FQGNSA. CDR3 nucleotides: TGTGCCAGCAGCTTAAGCGGCGGGGCCCCAAGTATTCAGTACTTC. This gives the protein CASSLSGGAPSIQYF.

There are a few counts of this clonotype. V is TRBV12-3 or TRBV12-4 and J is TRBJ2-7, with D maybe TRBD2 (6 bases). CDR3 length: 14 residues. Trimming stripped 6 bases from V and 7 bases from J, with 19 bases between. The CDR3 region has the DNA TGTGCCAGCAGACGGGGACTGGGGTCCAGGGAGCAGTACTTC. Its protein product is CASRRGLGSREQYF.

The chain employs TRBV6-2 or TRBV6-3 and TRBJ2-4; D is ambiguous. Gene TRBJ2-7 matches the end of the DNA better, so the J call may be wrong. The V gene's germline CDR1 is MNHEY and CDR2 SVGEGT. CDR3 length: 13 residues. CDR3: CASSYSGLHEQYF. The CDR3 DNA reads TGTGCCAGCAGTTACTCAGGGCTCCACGAGCAGTACTTC.

This chain joins TRBV7-8 and TRBJ2-2; D ambiguous. The CDR3 runs to 16 residues. CDR1 and CDR2 (germline): SGHVS, FQNEAQ. V was trimmed by 8 bases and J by 0 bases, leaving 16 bases between them. The CDR3 loop reads CASASSTTTNTGELFF. CDR3 bases: TGTGCCAGCGCATCCTCGACAACTACGAACACCGGGGAGCTGTTTTTT.

This clonotype was detected only a few times. The chain joins TRBV11-2 to TRBJ2-7; D gene unclear. The J call may be faulty, since TRBJ2-5 better matches the DNA end. CDR3 length: 11 amino acids. From germline, CDR1 is SGHAT and CDR2 FQNNGV. The CDR3 nucleotides read TGTGCCAGCAGTAAGGGTGGGACCCAGTACTTC. It yields the protein CASSKGGTQYF.

The J gene is TRBJ2-7, the V gene TRBV7-2; the D gene is possibly TRBD1 (6 bases). V gave up 2 bases and J gave up 0 bases, with 11 bases separating them. The CDR3 covers 15 residues. Germline CDR1 reads SGHTA; CDR2 reads FQGNSA. The CDR3 coding sequence is TGTGCCAGCAGCTTATACCCAGGGGACTCCTACGAGCAGTACTTC. Translation gives CASSLYPGDSYEQYF.

This clonotype was counted only a few times. V is TRBV7-2 and J is TRBJ2-3, with TRBD1 as a possible D gene (7 bases). V gave up 5 bases and J gave up 0 bases, with 15 bases separating them. This CDR3 spans 16 amino acids. Germline V gene data show CDR1 as SGHTA and CDR2 as FQGNSA. The chain's CDR3 is CASSLDRAGSTDTQYF. In DNA form, the CDR3 reads TGTGCCAGCAGCCTCGACAGGGCGGGGAGCACAGATACGCAGTATTTT. The entire variable domain, with the rest obtained from reference TRBV7-2 and TRBJ2-3, is as follows: GAGVSQSPSNKVTEKGKDVELRCDPISGHTALYWYRQSLGQGLEFLIYFQGNSAPDKSGLPSDRFSAERTGGSVSTLTIQRTQQEDSAVYLCASSLDRAGSTDTQYFGPGTRLTVL.

The V and J genes are TRBV29-1 and TRBJ2-3, with 15 bases lining up with TRBD2. Germline V gene data show CDR1 as SQVTM and CDR2 as ANQGSEA. CDR3 length: 15 amino acids. V lost 7 bases and J lost 4; bases outside the gene matches: 6. DNA for the CDR3: TGCAGCGGCATAGGACTAGCGGGAGGGTCAGATACGCAGTATTTT. Translation gives CSGIGLAGGSDTQYF.

The chain links TRBV20-1 to TRBJ1-2; TRBD1 matches at 8 bases. CDR1 is DFQATT and CDR2 is SNEGSKA in the germline V gene (reference sequence). The CDR3 is made up of 13 amino acids. The trim removed 6 bases at V and 2 bases at J, leaving 5 bases unmatched. CDR3 protein: CSAKTGANYGYTF. The CDR3 DNA is TGCAGTGCCAAGACAGGGGCCAACTATGGCTACACCTTC.

This clonotype was counted only a few times. The chain joins TRBV29-1 to TRBJ2-7, with a tentative D call TRBD2 (5 bases). Germline values: CDR1 SQVTM, CDR2 ANQGSEA. The CDR3 has 15 amino acids. V lost 2 bases, J lost 7 bases, and 21 bases lay in between. The CDR3 is CSVERSSAGGREQYF. The DNA for the CDR3 is TGCAGCGTTGAAAGGAGTAGCGCAGGCGGTCGAGAGCAGTACTTC.